This TCR beta chain was captured in a study of cytomegalovirus exposure and HLA in healthy donors. The study's findings and limits: An ancestry cluster, one associated with Asian ancestry, reportedly showed fewer N-insertions than the roughly 670-donor mean in a later analysis. Using the classifier, cytomegalovirus status was reportedly diagnosed with high specificity and sensitivity.

As concerns this clone: The antigen is not known.

PCR employed 60 Vbeta and 13 Jbeta primers. Sequencing was performed with immunoSEQ multiplex PCR; in TCRdb, only in-frame clones are kept and a portion is missing. This table has under 200,000 clones, approximately 80% appearing once. The V end was cut by 6 bases, the J end by 2 bases, with 25 bases between. The V gene's germline CDR1 is SGHTA and CDR2 FQGTGA. The CDR3 is made up of 18 amino acids. Healthy bone marrow donors made up the donor group. The V and J genes are TRBV7-3 and TRBJ1-2; no clear D gene. The source material was PBMCs. The TCR was taken from a woman aged 45-65 years in good health and CMV-seronegative. The CDR3 spells CASRSNPGIINENYGYTF. As DNA, the CDR3 is TGTGCCAGCAGGTCGAATCCCGGGATCATTAATGAGAACTATGGCTACACCTTC.